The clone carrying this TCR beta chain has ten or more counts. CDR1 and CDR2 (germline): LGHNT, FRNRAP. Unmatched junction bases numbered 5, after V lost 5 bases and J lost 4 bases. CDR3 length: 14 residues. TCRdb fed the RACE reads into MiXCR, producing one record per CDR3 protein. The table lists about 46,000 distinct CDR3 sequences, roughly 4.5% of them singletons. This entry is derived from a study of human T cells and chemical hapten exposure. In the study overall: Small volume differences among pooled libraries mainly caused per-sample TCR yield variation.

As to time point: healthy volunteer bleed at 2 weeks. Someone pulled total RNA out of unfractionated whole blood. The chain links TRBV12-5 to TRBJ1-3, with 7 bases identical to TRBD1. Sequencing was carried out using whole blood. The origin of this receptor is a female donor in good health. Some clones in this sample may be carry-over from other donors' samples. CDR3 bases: TGTGCTAGTGGTGACAACAGGGGAGGAAACACCATATATTTT. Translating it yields CASGDNRGGNTIYF.